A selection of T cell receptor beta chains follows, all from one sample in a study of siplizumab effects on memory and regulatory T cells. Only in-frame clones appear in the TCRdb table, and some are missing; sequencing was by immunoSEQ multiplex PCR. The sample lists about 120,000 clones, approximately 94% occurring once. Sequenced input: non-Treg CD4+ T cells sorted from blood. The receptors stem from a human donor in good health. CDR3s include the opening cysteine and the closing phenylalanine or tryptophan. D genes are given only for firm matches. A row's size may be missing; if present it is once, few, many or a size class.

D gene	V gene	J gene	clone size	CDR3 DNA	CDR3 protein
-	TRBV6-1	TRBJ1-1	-	TGTGCCAGCAGCTTCAGCGGGACAAGCACTGAAGCTTTCTTT	CASSFSGTSTEAFF
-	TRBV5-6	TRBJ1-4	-	TGTGCCAGCAGCTCGACGGGGGGCATGGCTGAAAAACTGTTTTTT	CASSSTGGMAEKLFF
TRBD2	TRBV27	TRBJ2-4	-	TGTGCCAGCATAGGACTAGCGGTAGCCAAAAACATTCAGTACTTC	CASIGLAVAKNIQYF
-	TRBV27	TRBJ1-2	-	TGTGCCAGCAGTGCCCTCGGGGGCGGCTACACCTTC	CASSALGGGYTF
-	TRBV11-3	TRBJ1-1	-	TGTGCCAGCAGCTTAGATATAGGTTGGGCTTTCTTT	CASSLDIGWAFF
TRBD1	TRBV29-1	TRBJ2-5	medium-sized	TGCAGCGCCCCGGAGGGACAGGGCCAAGAGACCCAGTACTTC	CSAPEGQGQETQYF
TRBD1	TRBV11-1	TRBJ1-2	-	TGTGCCAGCAGCCCTCCCGGACAGGGAAATAATGGCTACACCTTC	CASSPPGQGNNGYTF
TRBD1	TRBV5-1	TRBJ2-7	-	TGCGCCAGCACCGACACAGGGGGATCCTACGAGCAGTACTTC	CASTDTGGSYEQYF
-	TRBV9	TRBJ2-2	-	TGTGCCAGCAGCACATCAGTGGAGAACACCGGGGAGCTGTTTTTT	CASSTSVENTGELFF
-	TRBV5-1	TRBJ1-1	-	TGCGCCAGCAGCTTGGCCGGACCGGGAGTCGAAGCTTTCTTT	CASSLAGPGVEAFF
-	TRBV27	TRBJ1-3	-	TGTGCCAGCAGTTTATTGGGGTCCCCGGGAAACACCATATATTTT	CASSLLGSPGNTIYF
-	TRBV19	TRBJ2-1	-	TGTGCCAGTAGGGGCCTTCTGGCGAGCTCCTACAATGAGCAGTTCTTC	CASRGLLASSYNEQFF
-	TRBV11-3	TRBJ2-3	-	TGTGCCAGCAGCCCCCGAAACAATACGCAGTATTTT	CASSPRNNTQYF
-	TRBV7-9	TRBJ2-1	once	TGTGCCAGCAGGAGGTCAACTGGGGGCAATGAGCAGTTCTTC	CASRRSTGGNEQFF
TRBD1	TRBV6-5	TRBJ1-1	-	TGTGCCAGTAAATTGACAGGGATGAACACTGAAGCTTTCTTT	CASKLTGMNTEAFF
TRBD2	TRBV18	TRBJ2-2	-	TGTGCCAGCTCACCGACTAGCGGGAGGGACACCGGGGAGCTGTTTTTT	CASSPTSGRDTGELFF
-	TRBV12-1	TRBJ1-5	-	TGTGCCAGCAGCGCCCTGACGGGGTTTGAGGGAAATCAGCCCCAGCATTTT	CASSALTGFEGNQPQHF
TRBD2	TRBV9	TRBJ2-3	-	TGTGCCAGCAGCAGCCGACTAGCGGGGGTAACAGATACGCAGTATTTT	CASSSRLAGVTDTQYF
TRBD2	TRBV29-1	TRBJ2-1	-	TGCAGCGTTGCGGCGGGAGAATCCAATGAGCAGTTCTTC	CSVAAGESNEQFF
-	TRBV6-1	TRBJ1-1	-	TGTGCCAGCAGCGGACGGTGGATGAACACTGAAGCTTTCTTT	CASSGRWMNTEAFF
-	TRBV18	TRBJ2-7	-	TGTGCCAGCTCACAGGTGAGCGGGTCCTACGAGCAGTACTTC	CASSQVSGSYEQYF
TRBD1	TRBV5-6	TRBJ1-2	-	TGTGCCAGCAGCGCCCAGGGGGGCAATGGCTACACCTTC	CASSAQGGNGYTF
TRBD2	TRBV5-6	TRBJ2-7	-	TGTGCCAGCAGCTTAAGCGGGAGGCCCTTAAGGGAGCAGTACTTC	CASSLSGRPLREQYF
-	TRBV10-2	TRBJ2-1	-	TGCGCCAGCTCCGGGGGACCTTACTCCTACAATGAGCAGTTCTTC	CASSGGPYSYNEQFF
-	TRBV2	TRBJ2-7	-	TGTGCCAGCAGTGAAGCGTCGGGGGCTGAATACGAGCAGTACTTC	CASSEASGAEYEQYF
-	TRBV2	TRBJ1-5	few	TGTGCCAGCAGTGGAAAGATATATCAGCCCCAGCATTTT	CASSGKIYQPQHF
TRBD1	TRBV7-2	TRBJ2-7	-	TGTGCCAGCAGCCCCCGACAGGGCTCCTACGAGCAGTACTTC	CASSPRQGSYEQYF
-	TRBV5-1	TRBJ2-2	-	TGCGCCAGCAGCGGAACACCGGACACCGGGGAGCTGTTTTTT	CASSGTPDTGELFF
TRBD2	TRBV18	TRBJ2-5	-	TGTGCCAGCTCACGCTCGGGCGGGGGTAAAGAGACCCAGTACTTC	CASSRSGGGKETQYF
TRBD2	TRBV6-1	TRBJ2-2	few	TGTGCCAGCACCCTAGCGGGGGCGGGCGCAGGGGAGCTGTTTTTT	CASTLAGAGAGELFF
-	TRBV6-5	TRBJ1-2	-	TGTGCCAGCAGTCCCCTAGGGGGTTCGAACTATGGCTACACCTTC	CASSPLGGSNYGYTF
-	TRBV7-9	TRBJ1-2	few	TGTGCCAGCAGCCCGACAGCCTATGGCTACACCTTC	CASSPTAYGYTF
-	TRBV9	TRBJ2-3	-	TGTGCCAGCAGCGTAGGTTTAGGGAGCACCAGCACAGATACGCAGTATTTT	CASSVGLGSTSTDTQYF
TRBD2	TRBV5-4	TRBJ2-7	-	TGTGCCAGCAGCTCGGCTAGCGGGACGTACGAGCAGTACTTC	CASSSASGTYEQYF
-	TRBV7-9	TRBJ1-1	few	TGTGCCAGCAGTCTTGACTCGTCCAGGACTGAAGCTTTCTTT	CASSLDSSRTEAFF
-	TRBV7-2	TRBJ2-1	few	TGTGCCAGCAGCTTAGAACACTACAATGAGCAGTTCTTC	CASSLEHYNEQFF
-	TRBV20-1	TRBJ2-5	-	TGCAGTGTGGCAGTCCAAGAGACCCAGTACTTC	CSVAVQETQYF
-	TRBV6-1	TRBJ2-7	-	TGTGCCAGCAGTGAAGGGGGGAGGACTACGGGCCGCGAGCAGTACTTC	CASSEGGRTTGREQYF
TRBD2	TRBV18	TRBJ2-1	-	TGTGCCAGCTCACCCCACCGACTAGCGGGCTCCTACAATGAGCAGTTCTTC	CASSPHRLAGSYNEQFF
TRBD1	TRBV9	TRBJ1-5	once	TGTGCCAGCAGCGTAACTACAGGGGGCGGACAGCCCCAGCATTTT	CASSVTTGGGQPQHF